The subject of this entry is one TCR beta chain. Its specificity is unknown. The PCR ran on 60 Vbeta and 13 Jbeta primers. TCRdb's copy holds only in-frame clones and misses some; the assay was immunoSEQ multiplex PCR. The repertoire holds 90,000 to 150,000 clones, with 65% to 75% as singletons. This specimen comes from a study of cytomegalovirus exposure and HLA in healthy donors. Study-level results: The authors considered a cluster of highly shared sequence variants likely to be a sequencing artifact. The study designated around 150 TCR beta chains cytomegalovirus-associated.

Germline CDR1 and CDR2: LGHNA and YSLEER. The CDR3 is 15 amino acids. Germline trimming cut 0 bases from V and 3 bases from J; bases unmatched to any gene: 4. Everyone who donated was a healthy bone marrow donor. At collection, donors were nominally healthy, but unrecorded immune exposures were probable. This sequence was found in a woman aged 45-59 years in good health and CMV-seropositive. This chain uses TRBV4-3 with TRBJ1-1; TRBD1 agrees at 7 bases. The sample comprised PBMCs. CDR3 nucleotide sequence: TGCGCCAGCAGCCAAGATTTCGACAGGGACACTGAAGCTTTCTTT. Its protein product is CASSQDFDRDTEAFF.